The following is a T cell receptor (beta chain) sequence with its context. In this sample, this clonotype turned up a few times. There is no known antigen for this receptor. No base quality information exists; no much larger clone differs at one position. This record belongs to a study of T cells in Graves' hyperthyroidism and ophthalmopathy (dated by TCRdb to between 2017 and 2020). For the wider study: Peripheral blood was collected at initial diagnosis, before any treatment. TCR V-J signatures able to tell the groups apart were searched for in a discovery cohort of about a hundred patients, of whom more than 40 had Graves' ophthalmopathy and under 65 had stable Graves' hyperthyroidism. An independent validation cohort of around 20 hyperthyroidism patients and over 15 patients who later progressed to ophthalmopathy tested prospective prediction of ophthalmopathy. The 100 or so discovery patients were randomly divided into training and test sets at a 7:3 ratio. In about six Graves' hyperthyroidism patients, the study also compared T-cell repertoires from thyroid tissue with T-cell repertoires from blood. After sampling, hyperthyroidism patients received methimazole starting at 30 mg daily, and ophthalmopathy patients received high-dose intravenous methylprednisolone. TCR Vbeta CDR3 sequencing of 120 to 150 peripheral blood samples (43 ophthalmopathy, about 75 hyperthyroidism and 17 progressor patients) is reported in the paper.

Graves' hyperthyroidism was defined as stable when no progression to ophthalmopathy occurred over 18 months of follow-up. Hyperthyroidism patients were aged 18 to 65 years and newly diagnosed, with disease duration of less than 2 months. The study excluded patients with uncontrolled infections, other autoimmune diseases, pregnancy or lactation. Diagnoses were based on clinical symptoms, serum thyroxine and TRAb, thyroid ultrasound and orbital computed tomography. PBMCs were isolated from approximately 10 ml of fresh peripheral blood by Ficoll-Paque density gradient centrifugation. Total RNA was extracted with Trizol reagent, and quality was checked on an Agilent 2100 Bioanalyzer. TCR beta CDR3 regions were amplified from RNA transcripts. A first-round RT-PCR of the TCR CDR3 used the HTBI primer set with the Qiagen OneStep RT-PCR kit. A second multiplex PCR round built the libraries, followed by size selection and purification. The libraries were sequenced on an Illumina HiSeq2000 using paired-end 100 bp reads. As for the original processing: SOAPnuke was used to process the raw data, removing reads that contained adapters or uncalled bases, had a mean Phred below 15, or lacked an exact match to the constant primer or identifier. COPE v1.2.5 was used to merge high-quality paired reads, and clonotypes were defined as unique nucleotide sequences. MiTCR v1.1 was used to align clonotypes to the IMGT TRBV, TRBD and TRBJ reference segments. Only V-J combinations with frequency above 0.0001, covering 98% to 99.2% of repertoires, were analysed. The TCS score was defined as the ratio of F50 (clonal expansion) to E x V (chaos), calculated using BLOSUM62-based TCRdist between CDR3 peptides within each V-J. Welch's t-statistics and random forest reduced roughly 540 V-J features to 13, which were used in a naive Bayes classifier (R e1071). Through fastp at Q25 and MiXCR, TCRdb rebuilt clones from the public reads, retaining in-frame beta chains. Every distinct CDR3 protein forms one entry, paired with its most common genes and DNA. The V and J calls shown here were made by TCRdb, not taken from the authors' results. The sample table records approximately 480,000 distinct CDR3 sequences; 20% to 25% of these occur just once. The biggest ten clones account for more than 20% of the sample.

Overall study outcomes, separate from this receptor: A 13 V-J signature model separated ophthalmopathy from stable hyperthyroidism, with 87.88% sensitivity and 81.08% specificity in cross-validation and 80%/75% in testing. In validation, the model predicted progression to ophthalmopathy with over 65% sensitivity and 72% to 75% specificity, a median of around six months before onset. Most expanded thyroid clonotypes (frequency above 0.001) were also detected in blood, a finding suggesting that blood repertoires may reflect thyroid immune responses. Sample size was not statistically predetermined, and investigators were not blinded to group allocation.

Sequences were obtained from blood. This TCR was sampled from a man aged 18 to 29 with Graves' hyperthyroidism.

The DNA sequence follows: TGCGCCAGCAGCTTTTGGGGCCGGGGGGCGAACACCGGGGAGCTGTTTTTT. Translated, this gives CASSFWGRGANTGELFF. The chain is assembled from TRBV5-1 and TRBJ2-2; the central 7 bases match TRBD2. Counted from cysteine to phenylalanine, this CDR3 has 17 amino acids. Left in the record is the CDR3 DNA by itself, 51 bases read in frame from the first base. For CDR1 and CDR2, the germline V gene lists SGHRS and YFSETQ. V lost 2 bases and J lost 0 bases, and the count of bases not matched to a germline gene is 7.